This T cell receptor (beta chain) comes out of a study of T cell responses to AZD1222 COVID-19 vaccine. Study-level background: Second doses at about 4 or about 12 weeks were pooled. Study results and caveats: Donors, mostly white British, included more females; clonal diversity was possibly underestimated. Seropositive status at baseline applied to only a handful of AZD1222 recipients. Spike-spanning, vaccine-associated CD4 TCRs were dominant at 160-218 and 743-854.

As for this clone: Its specificity is not known.

The germline V gene has CDR1 SGHNT and CDR2 YYREEE (reference sequence). V lost 4 bases and J lost 3, with 11 bases in between. This CDR3 contains 13 residues. Profiled with immunoSEQ multiplex PCR; TCRdb holds only in-frame clones, not every one. The table lists around 130,000 clones, roughly 84% of them singletons. The chain is built from TRBV5-4 and TRBJ2-7; D is unresolved. The receptor was isolated from an adult in good health. Specimen: peripheral blood, collected on day 0 of AZD1222 vaccination. In nucleotides, the CDR3 is TGTGCCAGCAGCCAATCTAGAGACTACGAGCAGTACTTC. The encoded protein is CASSQSRDYEQYF. Full variable domain (rest looked up from reference TRBV5-4 and TRBJ2-7): ETGVTQSPTHLIKTRGQQVTLRCSSQSGHNTVSWYQQALGQGPQFIFQYYREEENGRGNFPPRFSGLQFPNYSSELNVNALELDDSALYLCASSQSRDYEQYFGPGTRLTVT.